This T cell receptor beta chain comes out of a study of T-cell memory formation after mild COVID-19. Study-wide points: Later expanders leaned CD4+, whereas day 15 to 85 contracting clones were balanced CD4/CD8. A subset of responding clones appeared in pre-infection memory, suggesting cross-reactive memory joined.

Note on this clonotype: No antigen is known for it.

TCRdb passed the 5' RACE reads through MiXCR, listing each CDR3 protein once. Among 100,000 to 150,000 distinct CDR3 sequences, around 6.3% were seen once, and the ten largest hold under 2.5%. The CDR3 extends over 16 amino acids. Trimming stripped 3 bases from V and 3 bases from J, with 14 bases between. CDR1 LGHNA and CDR2 YSLEER come from the germline V gene. Sequenced input: PBMCs or a T cell subset sorted from them (not recorded which). The rearrangement joins TRBV4-3 to TRBJ1-4; a weak D match, TRBD1 (6 bases). The TCR originated in an adult woman who had mild COVID-19 (a few samples of this study predate the infection). Cell type and time point are not known. The CDR3 DNA reads TGCGCCAGCAGCCAGAGACCGGGACATGCTAATGAAAAACTGTTTTTT. This sequence encodes CASSQRPGHANEKLFF.